The T cell receptor beta chain under discussion was sequenced for a study of OX40 agonist ivuxolimab in advanced cancers. Study background: The treatment was a fully human IgG2 OX40 agonist, ivuxolimab. People in dose escalation had one of these cancers: hepatocellular carcinoma, melanoma, renal cell or head and neck cancer. Age averaged around 58 years (range roughly 20 to 90), and about 86% were male.

General observations from the study: At 0.1 to 3.0 mg/kg and by week 6, clonal expansion occurred in CD4+ and CD8+ blood T cells.

Libraries were prepared by immunoSEQ multiplex PCR; TCRdb keeps only in-frame clonotypes and omits some of them. This sample carries roughly 40,000 clones, less than 95% of them seen once, and the ten largest clones take roughly 15%. Losses at the gene ends were 3 bases for V and 7 bases for J; bases not matched to a gene: 3. The CDR3 length is 12 residues. Looked up from germline, CDR1 is GTSNPN and CDR2 is SVGIG (reference sequence). About this clone: Antigen specificity is unknown.

This clonotype was obtained from an adult with an advanced solid tumor such as melanoma, head and neck, liver or kidney cancer. Specimen: CD4+ or CD8+ T cells sorted from blood, collected in a trial of the OX40 agonist ivuxolimab. The gene calls are TRBV30 and TRBJ2-1; 7 bases align to TRBD2. The CDR3: CAWREGGNEQFF. In DNA form, the CDR3 reads TGTGCCTGGAGGGAGGGAGGGAATGAGCAGTTCTTC.